This TCR beta chain was sequenced for a study of cytomegalovirus exposure and HLA in healthy donors. General study results and limits: There was a cluster of highly shared sequence variants that was likely a sequencing artifact. It emerged from a later analysis that several of the most significant clusters appeared to be linked to common viral pathogens. There were some public TCRs occurring in many donors, but most TCR sequences were rare. Later analysis showed TCR association rates varying by HLA locus, highest for DRB1 and lowest for HLA-C.

On this clone itself: No antigen is known for it.

The germline V and J ends were trimmed by 1 base and 4 bases, with 10 bases remaining between them. This CDR3 comprises 13 residues. Germline loops: CDR1 GTSNPN, CDR2 SVGIG (reference sequence). The study ran its PCR with 60 Vbeta and 13 Jbeta primers. Profiled with immunoSEQ multiplex PCR; TCRdb holds only in-frame clones, not every one. This sample has about 130,000 clones, with about 82% found just once. Material for sequencing was PBMCs. J is TRBJ2-5 and V is TRBV30; a possible D gene is TRBD2 (6 bases). This sequence was found in a boy aged 10-17 years in good health and CMV-seronegative. The CDR3 nucleotides read TGTGCCTGGAGTGCACCTAGCGTAGAGACCCAGTACTTC. Translated, it gives CAWSAPSVETQYF.